This TCR beta chain was sequenced for a study of patients and donors after allogeneic stem cell transplantation. Trimming pared 4 bases from V and 3 bases from J, leaving 15 bases between. CDR1 is DFQATT and CDR2 is SNEGSKA in the germline V gene (reference sequence). CDR3 length: 14 residues. TCRdb re-analysed the RT-PCR reads in MiXCR, keeping a single row per CDR3 protein. The table shows tens of thousands of distinct CDR3 sequences, with roughly 43% occurring only once. The material sequenced was blood, either unsorted or a sorted T cell fraction (not recorded which). This clonotype was sampled from a human donor who was either an allogeneic HSCT recipient or a stem cell or donor lymphocyte infusion donor (not recorded which). It is not recorded whose cells these are; they may come from a transplant donor. This chain links TRBV20-1 with TRBJ1-1; D is undetermined. Here the CDR3 DNA reads TGCAGTGCTAAAGCAGGCTCCCAGGACACTGAAGCTTTCTTT. Encoded protein: CSAKAGSQDTEAFF.